This T cell receptor (beta chain) was sequenced for a study of control samples from healthy donors and cancer patients. Profiling relied on immunoSEQ multiplex PCR, and the TCRdb table lists in-frame clones only, not all of them. This sample has around 100,000 clones; approximately 90% occur once, and the top ten carry 7.8%. The ends were cut back, 2 bases at V and 5 bases at J, with 16 bases in the middle. The CDR3 contains 17 residues. Germline V gene data show CDR1 as SEHNR and CDR2 as FQNEAQ (reference sequence). This clonotype was obtained from a man younger than 40 in good health. Sequenced input: blood. This sequence joins TRBV7-9 and TRBJ1-6, with TRBD1 as a possible D gene (5 bases). This chain's CDR3 is CASSLRMGTGDNSPLHF. CDR3 DNA: TGTGCCAGCAGCTTAAGGATGGGGACTGGGGATAATTCACCCCTCCACTTT.